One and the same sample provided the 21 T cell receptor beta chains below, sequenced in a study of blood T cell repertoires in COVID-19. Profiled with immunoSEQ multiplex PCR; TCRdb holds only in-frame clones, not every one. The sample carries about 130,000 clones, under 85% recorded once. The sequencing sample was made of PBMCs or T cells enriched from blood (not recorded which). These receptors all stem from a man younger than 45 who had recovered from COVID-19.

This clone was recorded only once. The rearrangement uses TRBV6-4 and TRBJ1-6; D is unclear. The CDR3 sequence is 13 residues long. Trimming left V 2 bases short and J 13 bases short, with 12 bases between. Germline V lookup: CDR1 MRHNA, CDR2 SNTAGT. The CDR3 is CASSDGLGWPLHF. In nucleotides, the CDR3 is TGTGCCAGCAGTGACGGTCTCGGGTGGCCCCTCCACTTT.

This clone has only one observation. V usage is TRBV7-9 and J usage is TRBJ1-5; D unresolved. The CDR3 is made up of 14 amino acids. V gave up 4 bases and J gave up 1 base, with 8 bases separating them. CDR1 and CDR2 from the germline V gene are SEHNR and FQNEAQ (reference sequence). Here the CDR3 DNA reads TGTGCCAGCAGCTCAGCGAGGAGCAATCAGCCCCAGCATTTT. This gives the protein CASSSARSNQPQHF.

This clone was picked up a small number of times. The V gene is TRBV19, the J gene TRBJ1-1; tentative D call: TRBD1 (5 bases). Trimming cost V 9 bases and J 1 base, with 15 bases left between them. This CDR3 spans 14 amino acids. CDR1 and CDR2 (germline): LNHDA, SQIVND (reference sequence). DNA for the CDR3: TGTGCCAGCCCAACGATGGGGGGGAACACTGAAGCTTTCTTT. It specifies CASPTMGGNTEAFF. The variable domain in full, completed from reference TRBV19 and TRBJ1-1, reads DGGITQSPKYLFRKEGQNVTLSCEQNLNHDAMYWYRQDPGQGLRLIYYSQIVNDFQKGDIAEGYSVSREKKESFPLTVTSAQKNPTAFYLCASPTMGGNTEAFFGQGTRLTVV.

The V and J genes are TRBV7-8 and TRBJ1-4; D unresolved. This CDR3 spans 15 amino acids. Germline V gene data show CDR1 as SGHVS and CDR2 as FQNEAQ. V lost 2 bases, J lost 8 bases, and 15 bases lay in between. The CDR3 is CASSLRGFNGEKLFF. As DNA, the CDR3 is TGTGCCAGCAGCTTAAGAGGGTTCAACGGGGAAAAACTGTTTTTT.

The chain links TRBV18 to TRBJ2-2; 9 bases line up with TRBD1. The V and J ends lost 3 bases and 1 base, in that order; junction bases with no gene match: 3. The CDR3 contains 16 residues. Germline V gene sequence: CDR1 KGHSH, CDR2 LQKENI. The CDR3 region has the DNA TGTGCCAGCTCACCGCCGGGACAGGGGAACACCGGGGAGCTGTTTTTT. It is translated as CASSPPGQGNTGELFF. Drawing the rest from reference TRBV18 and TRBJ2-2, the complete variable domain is NAGVMQNPRHLVRRRGQEARLRCSPMKGHSHVYWYRQLPEEGLKFMVYLQKENIIDESGMPKERFSAEFPKEGPSILRIQQVVRGDSAAYFCASSPPGQGNTGELFFGEGSRLTVL.

The CDR3 nucleotides read TGTGCCAGTAGTATAACCAGACAGCGTTCCTACGAGCAGTACTTC. Encoded protein: CASSITRQRSYEQYF. The chain combines TRBV19 with TRBJ2-7; possible D gene TRBD1, 5 bases. Per the germline V gene, CDR1 is LNHDA and CDR2 is SQIVND (reference sequence). V shed 2 bases and J shed 1 base, with 12 bases lying between them. The CDR3 has 15 residues.

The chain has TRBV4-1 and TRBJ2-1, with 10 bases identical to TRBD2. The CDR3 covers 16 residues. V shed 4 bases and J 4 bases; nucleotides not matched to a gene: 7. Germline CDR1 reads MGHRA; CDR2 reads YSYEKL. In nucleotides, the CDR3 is TGCGCCAGCAGCCCCCGAGCGGGACTAGCGTACAATGAGCAGTTCTTC. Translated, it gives CASSPRAGLAYNEQFF.

CDR3 amino acids: CASSPEGSSSSYNSPLHF. CDR3 in DNA: TGCGCCAGCAGCCCTGAGGGCAGCAGTAGCTCCTATAATTCACCCCTCCACTTT. This chain uses TRBV5-1 with TRBJ1-6; D remains unclear. Germline V gene sequence: CDR1 SGHRS, CDR2 YFSETQ. The CDR3 is 18 amino acids. V lost 4 bases to trimming and J lost 0 bases, with 17 bases between them.

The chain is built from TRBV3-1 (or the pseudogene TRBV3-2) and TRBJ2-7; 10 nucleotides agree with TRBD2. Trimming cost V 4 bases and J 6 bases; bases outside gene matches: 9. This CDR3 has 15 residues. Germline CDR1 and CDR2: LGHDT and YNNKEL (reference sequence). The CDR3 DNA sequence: TGTGCCAGCAGCCCCACCCTAGCGGGAGCTAGCGAGCAGTACTTC. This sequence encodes CASSPTLAGASEQYF.

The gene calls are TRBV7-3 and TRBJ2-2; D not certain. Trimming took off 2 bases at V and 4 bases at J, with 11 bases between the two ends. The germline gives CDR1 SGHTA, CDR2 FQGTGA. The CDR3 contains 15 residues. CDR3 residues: CASSLATQSTGELFF. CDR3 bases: TGTGCCAGCAGCTTAGCAACACAGAGCACCGGGGAGCTGTTTTTT.

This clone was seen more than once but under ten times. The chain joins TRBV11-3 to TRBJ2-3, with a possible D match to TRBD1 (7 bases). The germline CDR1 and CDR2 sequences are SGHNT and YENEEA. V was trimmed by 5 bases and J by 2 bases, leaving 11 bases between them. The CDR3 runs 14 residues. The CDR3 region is CASSGGTDTDTQYF. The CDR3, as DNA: TGTGCCAGCAGCGGGGGGACAGACACAGATACGCAGTATTTT.

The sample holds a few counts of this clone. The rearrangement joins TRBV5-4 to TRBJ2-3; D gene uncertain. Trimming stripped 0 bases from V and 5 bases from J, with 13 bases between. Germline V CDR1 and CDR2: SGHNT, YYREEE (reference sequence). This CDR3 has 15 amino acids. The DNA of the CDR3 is TGTGCCAGCAGCTTGGACCCCGGTGAAAGAGATACGCAGTATTTT. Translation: CASSLDPGERDTQYF.

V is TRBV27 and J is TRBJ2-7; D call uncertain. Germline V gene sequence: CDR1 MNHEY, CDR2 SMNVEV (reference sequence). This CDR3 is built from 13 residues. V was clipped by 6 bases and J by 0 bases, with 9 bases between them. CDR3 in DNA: TGTGCCAGCAGCGTTGGGCCCTCCTACGAGCAGTACTTC. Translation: CASSVGPSYEQYF.

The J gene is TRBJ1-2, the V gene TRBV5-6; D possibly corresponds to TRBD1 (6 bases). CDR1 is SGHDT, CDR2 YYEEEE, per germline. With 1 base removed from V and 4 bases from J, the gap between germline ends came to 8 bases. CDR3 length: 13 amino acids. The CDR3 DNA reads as TGTGCCAGCAGCTTGTGGACAGTCTATGGCTACACCTTC. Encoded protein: CASSLWTVYGYTF.

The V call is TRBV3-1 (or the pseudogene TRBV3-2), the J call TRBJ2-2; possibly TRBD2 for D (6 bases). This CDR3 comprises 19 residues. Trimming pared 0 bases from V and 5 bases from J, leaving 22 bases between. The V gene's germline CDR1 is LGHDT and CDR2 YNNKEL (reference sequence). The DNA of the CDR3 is TGTGCCAGCAGCCAAGATGGGTCCCGGGAGCCCTCAGATACCGGGGAGCTGTTTTTT. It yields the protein CASSQDGSREPSDTGELFF.

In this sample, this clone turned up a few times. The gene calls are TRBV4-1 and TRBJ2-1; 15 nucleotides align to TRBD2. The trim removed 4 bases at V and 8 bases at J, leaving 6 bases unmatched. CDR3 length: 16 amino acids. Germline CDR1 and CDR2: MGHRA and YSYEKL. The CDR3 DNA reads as TGCGCCAGCAGCCTAGGACTAGCGGGGGGGCGGGATGAGCAGTTCTTC. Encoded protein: CASSLGLAGGRDEQFF.

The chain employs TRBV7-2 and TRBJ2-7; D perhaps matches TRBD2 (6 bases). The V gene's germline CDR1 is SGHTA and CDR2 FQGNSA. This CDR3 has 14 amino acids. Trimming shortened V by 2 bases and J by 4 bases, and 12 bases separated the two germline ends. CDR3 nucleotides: TGTGCCAGCAGCTTAATCTTAGCGGCATACGAGCAGTACTTC. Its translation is CASSLILAAYEQYF.

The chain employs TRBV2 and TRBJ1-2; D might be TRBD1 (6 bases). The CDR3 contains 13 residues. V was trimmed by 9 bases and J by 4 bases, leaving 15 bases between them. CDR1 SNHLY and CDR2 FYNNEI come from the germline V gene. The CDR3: CARTLTGIYGYTF. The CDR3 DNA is TGTGCCAGGACCTTGACAGGAATCTATGGCTACACCTTC.

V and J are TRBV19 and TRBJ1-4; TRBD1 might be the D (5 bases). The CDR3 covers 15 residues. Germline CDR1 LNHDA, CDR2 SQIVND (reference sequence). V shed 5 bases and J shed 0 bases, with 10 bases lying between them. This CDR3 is CASSPGTSTNEKLFF. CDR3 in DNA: TGTGCCAGTAGTCCAGGGACTTCAACTAATGAAAAACTGTTTTTT.

The CDR3 DNA sequence: TGCGCCAGCAGCCCCCGGTCTTCTTTTACCGGGGAGCTGTTTTTT. Amino acid sequence: CASSPRSSFTGELFF. The V gene is TRBV10-1, the J gene TRBJ2-2, with unresolved D. Germline V lookup: CDR1 WNHNN, CDR2 SYGVQD (reference sequence). The CDR3 runs 15 residues. V gave up 6 bases and J gave up 5 bases, with 16 bases separating them.

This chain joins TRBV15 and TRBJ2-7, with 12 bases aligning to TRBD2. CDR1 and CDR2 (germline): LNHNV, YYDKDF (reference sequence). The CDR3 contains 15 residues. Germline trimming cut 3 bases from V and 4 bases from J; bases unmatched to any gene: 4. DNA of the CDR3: TGTGCCACCAGCAGCAAGGGACTAGCGGGTTACGAGCAGTACTTC. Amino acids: CATSSKGLAGYEQYF. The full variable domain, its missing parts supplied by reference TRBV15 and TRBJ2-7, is DAMVIQNPRYQVTQFGKPVTLSCSQTLNHNVMYWYQQKSSQAPKLLFHYYDKDFNNEADTPDNFQSRRPNTSFCFLDIRSPGLGDTAMYLCATSSKGLAGYEQYFGPGTRLTVT.